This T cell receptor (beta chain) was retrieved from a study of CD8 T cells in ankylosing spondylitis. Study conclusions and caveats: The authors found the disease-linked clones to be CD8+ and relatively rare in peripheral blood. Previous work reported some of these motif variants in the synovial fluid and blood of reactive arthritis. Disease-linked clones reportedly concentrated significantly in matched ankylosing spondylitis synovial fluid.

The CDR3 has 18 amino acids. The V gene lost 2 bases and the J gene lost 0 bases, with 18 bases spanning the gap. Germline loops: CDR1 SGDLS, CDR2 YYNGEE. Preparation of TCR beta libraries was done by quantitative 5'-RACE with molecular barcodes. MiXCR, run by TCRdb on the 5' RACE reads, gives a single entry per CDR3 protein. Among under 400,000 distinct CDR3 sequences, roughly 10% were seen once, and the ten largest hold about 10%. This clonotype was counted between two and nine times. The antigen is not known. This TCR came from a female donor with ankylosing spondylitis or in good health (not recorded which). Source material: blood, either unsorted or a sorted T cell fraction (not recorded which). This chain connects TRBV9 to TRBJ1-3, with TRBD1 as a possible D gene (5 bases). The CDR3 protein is CASSVDSGTGYSGNTIYF. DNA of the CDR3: TGTGCCAGCAGCGTTGATTCCGGGACGGGGTACTCTGGAAACACCATATATTTT.